These 21 T cell receptor beta chains share one sample of origin, sequenced in a study of T cells after yellow fever vaccination. TCRdb re-called the 5' RACE reads through MiXCR, storing one row per CDR3 protein. The sample includes roughly 500,000 distinct CDR3 sequences, 15% to 20% of them seen just once. Sample: PBMCs, taken 15 days after the yellow fever booster vaccination. The receptors come from a young man who received the YFV17D yellow fever vaccine.

The chain has TRBV20-1 and TRBJ2-1, with TRBD2 matching 8 bases. The germline CDR1 and CDR2 sequences are DFQATT and SNEGSKA (reference sequence). This CDR3 comprises 13 residues. V trimming: 6 bases; J trimming: 9 bases; junction bases outside the gene matches: 10. The CDR3 is CSAEGTRGGEQFF. The CDR3 bases are TGCAGTGCAGAGGGGACTAGGGGGGGTGAGCAGTTCTTC.

The chain employs TRBV20-1 and TRBJ2-2; 9 bases align to TRBD2. Per germline, CDR1 DFQATT and CDR2 SNEGSKA (reference sequence). This CDR3 has 16 residues. Trimming cost V 7 bases and J 1 base; bases outside gene matches: 10. As DNA, the CDR3 is TGCAGTGTTTTACCAGCGGGAGGTTTGAACACCGGGGAGCTGTTTTTT. This sequence encodes CSVLPAGGLNTGELFF.

The chain has TRBV20-1 and TRBJ2-5; possibly TRBD2 for D (6 bases). The CDR3 has 13 residues. CDR1 and CDR2 (germline): DFQATT, SNEGSKA (reference sequence). Between the trimmed V and J ends, which lost 7 bases and 1 base, there was a span of 13 bases. The CDR3 sequence: CSGPGLGQETQYF. In DNA, the CDR3 is TGCAGTGGGCCGGGACTTGGCCAAGAGACCCAGTACTTC.

The rearrangement uses TRBV5-4 and TRBJ1-4; D not resolved. The germline CDR1 and CDR2 sequences are SGHNT and YYREEE (reference sequence). Trimming removed 3 bases at V and 4 bases at J, with 13 bases between. The CDR3 runs to 15 residues. CDR3 in amino acids: CASSWSLGRNEKLFF. CDR3 DNA: TGTGCCAGCAGCTGGAGTCTCGGGCGTAATGAAAAACTGTTTTTT.

The gene calls are TRBV7-9 and TRBJ2-7, with D tentatively TRBD1 (5 bases). From germline, CDR1 is SEHNR and CDR2 FQNEAQ (reference sequence). The CDR3 is 12 residues long. Trimming stripped 5 bases from V and 4 bases from J, with 9 bases between. The DNA for the CDR3 is TGTGCCAGCAGCCAGACAGCTTACGAGCAGTACTTC. Protein product: CASSQTAYEQYF.

This clonotype was detected only a few times. The V call is TRBV7-8, the J call TRBJ2-7; D remains ambiguous. The V gene lost 0 bases and the J gene lost 1 base, with 10 bases spanning the gap. The germline V gene has CDR1 SGHVS and CDR2 FQNEAQ. The CDR3 totals 15 residues. CDR3 bases: TGTGCCAGCAGCTTAGCGCTGGTAGGTTCCTACGAGCAGTACTTC. Protein sequence: CASSLALVGSYEQYF.

This chain connects TRBV20-1 to TRBJ1-2; 7 bases map to TRBD1. Looked up from germline, CDR1 is DFQATT and CDR2 is SNEGSKA (reference sequence). The CDR3 length is 13 residues. With 0 bases clipped from V and 12 bases from J, the junction kept 10 bases outside the gene matches. CDR3 amino acids: CSARDGGTVRNTF. The DNA for the CDR3 is TGCAGTGCTAGAGACGGGGGGACAGTCCGGAACACCTTC.

The gene calls are TRBV20-1 and TRBJ1-1, with a weak D call TRBD1 (5 bases). The V gene's germline CDR1 is DFQATT and CDR2 SNEGSKA (reference sequence). Trimming cost V 5 bases and J 4 bases, with 14 bases left between them. CDR3 length: 13 residues. The CDR3 reads CSAQNTGGTEAFF. CDR3 nucleotide sequence: TGCAGTGCTCAAAACACCGGGGGCACTGAAGCTTTCTTT.

The rearrangement joins TRBV7-2 to TRBJ2-1, with D tentatively TRBD2 (6 bases). The germline V gene has CDR1 SGHTA and CDR2 FQGNSA. This CDR3 spans 13 amino acids. V lost 10 bases and J lost 0, with 10 bases in between. The CDR3 DNA reads as TGTGCCATTCGGAGGGGCTCCTACAATGAGCAGTTCTTC. Translated, it gives CAIRRGSYNEQFF.

This clonotype has at least ten counts. This chain uses TRBV11-2 with TRBJ2-6; D is undetermined. CDR1 is SGHAT and CDR2 is FQNNGV in the germline V gene. CDR3 length equals 19 residues. V lost 0 bases, J lost 4 bases, and 19 bases lay in between. This CDR3 is CASSLEGRQGPKGANVLTF. The CDR3 DNA is TGTGCCAGCAGCTTAGAGGGTAGGCAAGGGCCGAAGGGGGCCAACGTCCTGACTTTC.

This clonotype was seen a few times. The DNA for the CDR3 is TGCAGTGCCCTATCAGGGGGCTGGACTCCTAACACCGGGGAGCTGTTTTTT. Encoded protein: CSALSGGWTPNTGELFF. The chain carries TRBV20-1 and TRBJ2-2; TRBD1 agrees at 8 bases. The CDR3 runs to 17 residues. The germline CDR1 and CDR2 sequences are DFQATT and SNEGSKA (reference sequence). J was trimmed by 2 bases and V by 6 bases; bases with no gene match: 14.

The rearrangement links TRBV5-5 to TRBJ2-5, with 9 bases matching TRBD2. Trimming removed 0 bases from V and 5 bases from J; junction bases left unmatched: 5. CDR1 SGHKS and CDR2 YYEKEE come from the germline V gene (reference sequence). This CDR3 comprises 15 residues. The CDR3, as DNA: TGTGCCAGCAGCTTGGCGCTAGCGGGAAGGGAGACCCAGTACTTC. The encoded protein is CASSLALAGRETQYF.

The chain links TRBV29-1 to TRBJ2-1; tentatively, D is TRBD1 (5 bases). Germline V CDR1 and CDR2: SQVTM, ANQGSEA. The CDR3 covers 14 residues. V was clipped by 3 bases and J by 12 bases, with 21 bases between them. CDR3 protein: CSVDAGQGNRRQFF. The CDR3 DNA is TGCAGCGTTGACGCAGGTCAGGGTAATCGTCGGCAGTTCTTC.

This clonotype was seen a handful of times. The chain is built from TRBV7-6 and TRBJ2-1; 15 bases map to TRBD2. The CDR3 consists of 18 residues. Germline V CDR1 and CDR2: SGHVS, FNYEAQ. With V trimmed by 0 bases and J by 5 bases, 5 bases remained unmatched. The CDR3 here is CASSLAPGTSGRNNEQFF. The CDR3 DNA is TGTGCCAGCAGCTTAGCGCCAGGGACTAGCGGGAGGAACAATGAGCAGTTCTTC.

This clonotype was picked up a small number of times. The chain carries TRBV12-3 or TRBV12-4 and TRBJ2-3; tentatively, D is TRBD1 (5 bases). Trimming stripped 6 bases from V and 7 bases from J, with 11 bases between. This CDR3 has 12 amino acids. The CDR3 DNA follows: TGTGCCAGCAGCGATGACAGTAATACGCAGTATTTT. Protein: CASSDDSNTQYF.

This clonotype was seen only a few times. The chain recombines TRBV6-1 with TRBJ2-1; D assignment may be TRBD1 or TRBD2 (5 bases each). The CDR3 covers 13 residues. Germline CDR1 and CDR2: MNHNS and SASEGT. V lost 0 bases to trimming and J lost 9 bases, with 9 bases between them. This CDR3 is CASSEARGSEQFF. The DNA of the CDR3 is TGTGCCAGCAGTGAAGCCCGGGGCTCTGAGCAGTTCTTC.

V and J are TRBV27 and TRBJ2-1; 8 bases fit TRBD2. The CDR3 is made up of 13 amino acids. V lost 3 bases, J lost 9 bases, and 4 bases stayed unmatched. CDR1 is MNHEY and CDR2 is SMNVEV in the germline V gene (reference sequence). In DNA, the CDR3 is TGTGCCAGCAGTTTGGGGACTAGGGTTGAGCAGTTCTTC. It yields the protein CASSLGTRVEQFF.

The rearrangement links TRBV30 to TRBJ2-7; D gene uncertain. CDR1 is GTSNPN, CDR2 SVGIG, per germline (reference sequence). This CDR3 region has 12 residues. Trimming stripped 5 bases from V and 2 bases from J, with 10 bases between. The CDR3 nucleotides read TGTGCCTGGGGTTCTCGAACCTACGAGCAGTACTTC. This encodes CAWGSRTYEQYF.

This clonotype was counted between two and nine times. The rearrangement joins TRBV7-8 to TRBJ2-7; tentatively, D is TRBD1 or TRBD2 (5 bases each). This CDR3 region has 15 residues. Germline-derived CDR1 and CDR2 are SGHVS and FQNEAQ. V was shortened by 5 bases and J by 3 bases, with 17 bases between the two germline ends. CDR3 sequence reads: CASSPRRWGIYEQYF. In DNA form, the CDR3 reads TGTGCCAGCAGCCCCAGACGCTGGGGGATCTACGAGCAGTACTTC.

This clonotype was found once. The chain recombines TRBV12-3 or TRBV12-4 with TRBJ1-6; the D is unclear. The CDR3 is made up of 14 amino acids. Trimming removed 4 bases at V and 8 bases at J, with 12 bases between. CDR3 amino acids: CASSSLGWDSPLHF. CDR3 DNA sequence: TGTGCCAGCAGTTCCTTAGGATGGGATTCACCCCTCCACTTT.

The rearrangement uses TRBV7-2 and TRBJ2-2; possible D gene TRBD2, 6 bases. CDR3 length: 16 residues. Germline assignment: CDR1 SGHTA and CDR2 FQGNSA. V was trimmed by 2 bases and J by 3 bases, leaving 13 bases between them. In DNA form, the CDR3 reads TGTGCCAGCAGCTTACTTGCGGGATTTGACACCGGGGAGCTGTTTTTT. Translating gives CASSLLAGFDTGELFF.